These 18 T cell receptor beta chains share one sample of origin, sequenced in a study of blood T cell repertoires in COVID-19. TCRdb's copy holds only in-frame clones and misses some; the assay was immunoSEQ multiplex PCR. The sample yields approximately 37,000 clones, 87% seen once. Sample: peripheral blood. The receptors shown here come from an elderly man with active COVID-19.

This clone has only a few counts. The V gene is TRBV5-1, the J gene TRBJ2-5, with 11 bases that match TRBD2. CDR1 is SGHRS and CDR2 is YFSETQ in the germline V gene. V shed 2 bases, J shed 5 bases, and the junction held 5 bases outside the gene matches. The CDR3 is made up of 15 amino acids. The CDR3 nucleotides read TGCGCCAGCAGCTTTAGCGGGAGGGCCGATGAGACCCAGTACTTC. Translated: CASSFSGRADETQYF.

The count of this clone is one. This chain connects TRBV6-2 or TRBV6-3 to TRBJ2-1, with D possibly being TRBD2 (6 bases). From germline, CDR1 is MNHEY and CDR2 SVGEGT. The V gene lost 5 bases and the J gene lost 12 bases, with 14 bases spanning the gap. The CDR3 totals 12 residues. CDR3 in DNA: TGTGCCAGCAGTACGGGACTCCTCGGGCAGTTCTTC. Protein sequence: CASSTGLLGQFF.

The J gene is TRBJ2-5, the V gene TRBV30; D remains unclear. There are 13 residues in the CDR3. Germline loops: CDR1 GTSNPN, CDR2 SVGIG (reference sequence). With 2 bases removed from V and 2 bases from J, the gap between germline ends came to 9 bases. The DNA for the CDR3 is TGTGCCTGGAGTAGAGACTTTCAAGAGACCCAGTACTTC. Amino acid sequence: CAWSRDFQETQYF.

In DNA form, the CDR3 reads TGTGCCAGCTCACCACTGGGGGCTTTCGATCAGCCCCAGCATTTT. This sequence encodes CASSPLGAFDQPQHF. The rearrangement uses TRBV18 and TRBJ1-5, with D maybe TRBD1 (6 bases). Germline values: CDR1 KGHSH, CDR2 LQKENI. Trimming removed 1 base from V and 5 bases from J, with 12 bases in between. The CDR3 covers 15 residues.

The rearrangement uses TRBV30 and TRBJ1-3; perhaps TRBD1 as D (6 bases). V lost 0 bases, J lost 6 bases, and 9 bases lay in between. The germline CDR1 and CDR2 sequences are GTSNPN and SVGIG (reference sequence). The CDR3 is 13 amino acids. Here the CDR3 DNA reads TGTGCCTGGAGTGTGGGACATCTAAACACCATATATTTT. Translating gives CAWSVGHLNTIYF.

This clone was observed a few times. V is TRBV24-1 and J is TRBJ2-5; 9 nucleotides align to TRBD1. The trim removed 6 bases at V and 2 bases at J, leaving 9 bases unmatched. Germline V lookup: CDR1 KGHDR, CDR2 SFDVKD. The CDR3 totals 16 residues. Here the CDR3 reads CATSQTGTGTQETQYF. CDR3 DNA sequence: TGTGCCACCAGTCAGACCGGGACAGGGACACAAGAGACCCAGTACTTC.

The J gene is TRBJ2-1, the V gene TRBV16; TRBD2 is a possible D gene (6 bases). This CDR3 contains 17 residues. The germline V gene encodes CDR1 KGHSY and CDR2 FQNENV. V was trimmed by 4 bases and J by 0 bases, leaving 16 bases between them. CDR3 region: CASSRLALASSYNEQFF. As DNA, the CDR3 is TGTGCCAGCAGCCGCCTTGCCCTAGCGAGCTCCTACAATGAGCAGTTCTTC.

The V gene is TRBV4-3, the J gene TRBJ1-1, with 7 positions matching TRBD1. The CDR3 length is 17 residues. CDR1 LGHNA and CDR2 YSLEER come from the germline V gene. The trim removed 4 bases at V and 0 bases at J, leaving 11 bases unmatched. The CDR3 loop reads CASSRNGQESMNTEAFF. The CDR3 nucleotides read TGCGCCAGCAGCCGGAACGGACAGGAGAGCATGAACACTGAAGCTTTCTTT.

The chain is built from TRBV9 and TRBJ2-1, with 9 bases fitting TRBD2. The trim removed 6 bases at V and 6 bases at J, leaving 7 bases unmatched. Germline V gives CDR1 SGDLS, CDR2 YYNGEE. This CDR3 spans 14 amino acids. In DNA, the CDR3 is TGTGCCAGCAAATCTGGTAGCGGGGGCAATGAGCAGTTCTTC. Its protein is CASKSGSGGNEQFF.

The V gene is TRBV21-1, the J gene TRBJ2-1; no check of the table's D call, TRBD1, against the DNA was made. TRBV21-1 is a documented pseudogene. This CDR3 is 14 amino acids long. The CDR3 DNA reads as TGTGCCAGCAGCAGGGACAGACCCGGCAATGAGCAGTTCTTC. Its protein product is CASSRDRPGNEQFF.

The chain employs TRBV5-1 and TRBJ2-1, with 15 bases matching TRBD2. Per the germline V gene, CDR1 is SGHRS and CDR2 is YFSETQ. The CDR3 loop spans 17 amino acids. Trimming at V came to 2 bases and at J to 10 bases, leaving 10 bases not matched to a gene. CDR3 region: CASSLNPGLAGGGEQFF. CDR3 sequence (DNA): TGCGCCAGCAGCTTAAATCCGGGACTAGCGGGAGGAGGCGAGCAGTTCTTC. Using reference TRBV5-1 and TRBJ2-1 for the parts outside the CDR3, the full variable domain is KAGVTQTPRYLIKTRGQQVTLSCSPISGHRSVSWYQQTPGQGLQFLFEYFSETQRNKGNFPGRFSGRQFSNSRSEMNVSTLELGDSALYLCASSLNPGLAGGGEQFFGPGTRLTVL.

This chain joins TRBV7-9 and TRBJ2-5; 7 bases fit TRBD1. V was pared by 6 bases and J by 5 bases, with 15 bases of the junction left unmatched. Germline CDR1 SEHNR, CDR2 FQNEAQ (reference sequence). CDR3 length: 16 residues. Here the CDR3 DNA reads TGTGCCAGCAGTCAGGGGGTGGGAACTTCACTCGAGACCCAGTACTTC. Its protein product is CASSQGVGTSLETQYF.

The chain links TRBV4-3 to TRBJ1-4; D unclear. There are 15 residues in the CDR3. The germline V gene encodes CDR1 LGHNA and CDR2 YSLEER. The V and J ends lost 4 bases and 0 bases respectively, with 9 bases between them. The CDR3 loop reads CASSLGDATNEKLFF. Here the CDR3 DNA reads TGCGCCAGCAGCCTTGGAGACGCAACTAATGAAAAACTGTTTTTT.

The J gene is TRBJ1-1, the V gene TRBV7-8; 7 bases line up with TRBD1. CDR1 is SGHVS and CDR2 is FQNEAQ in the germline V gene. The CDR3 is 14 residues long. Trimming at V came to 5 bases and at J to 5 bases, leaving 8 bases not matched to a gene. Here the CDR3 reads CASSPRQGWTEAFF. DNA of the CDR3: TGTGCCAGCAGCCCCCGACAGGGATGGACTGAAGCTTTCTTT. Drawing the rest from reference TRBV7-8 and TRBJ1-1, the complete variable domain is GAGVSQSPRYKVAKRGQDVALRCDPISGHVSLFWYQQALGQGPEFLTYFQNEAQLDKSGLPSDRFFAERPEGSVSTLKIQRTQQEDSAVYLCASSPRQGWTEAFFGQGTRLTVV.

The chain uses TRBV7-2 and TRBJ2-2, with 7 nucleotides matching TRBD2. The CDR3 is made up of 16 amino acids. Unmatched junction bases numbered 9, after V lost 2 bases and J lost 6 bases. Germline values: CDR1 SGHTA, CDR2 FQGNSA. The CDR3 loop is CASSLLFGGSPGELFF. Written as DNA, the CDR3 is TGTGCCAGCAGCTTACTTTTCGGCGGGAGTCCCGGGGAGCTGTTTTTT.

The chain combines TRBV19 with TRBJ2-3; the match to TRBD2 covers 10 bases. CDR1 and CDR2 (germline): LNHDA, SQIVND (reference sequence). This CDR3 comprises 15 residues. V trimming: 9 bases; J trimming: 5 bases; junction bases outside the gene matches: 11. Written as DNA, the CDR3 is TGTGCCAGCGCCGCCCCTCTAGCGGGAGTAGATACGCAGTATTTT. Residues: CASAAPLAGVDTQYF.

CDR3 residues: CASSLGTGYQETQYF. DNA of the CDR3: TGTGCCAGCAGCTTGGGGACAGGGTACCAAGAGACCCAGTACTTC. The genes are TRBV5-4 and TRBJ2-5; 8 bases agree with TRBD1. Per the germline V gene, CDR1 is SGHNT and CDR2 is YYREEE (reference sequence). CDR3 length equals 15 residues. V gave up 0 bases and J gave up 0 bases; unmatched junction bases: 1.

This clone occurred a few times. This rearrangement joins TRBV7-2 to TRBJ2-7, with 9 nucleotides matching TRBD2. Unmatched junction bases numbered 5, after V lost 8 bases and J lost 0 bases. This CDR3 comprises 14 residues. The germline V gene has CDR1 SGHTA and CDR2 FQGNSA. CDR3: CASAAGGDSYEQYF. The CDR3 bases are TGTGCCAGCGCCGCGGGGGGGGACTCCTACGAGCAGTACTTC.